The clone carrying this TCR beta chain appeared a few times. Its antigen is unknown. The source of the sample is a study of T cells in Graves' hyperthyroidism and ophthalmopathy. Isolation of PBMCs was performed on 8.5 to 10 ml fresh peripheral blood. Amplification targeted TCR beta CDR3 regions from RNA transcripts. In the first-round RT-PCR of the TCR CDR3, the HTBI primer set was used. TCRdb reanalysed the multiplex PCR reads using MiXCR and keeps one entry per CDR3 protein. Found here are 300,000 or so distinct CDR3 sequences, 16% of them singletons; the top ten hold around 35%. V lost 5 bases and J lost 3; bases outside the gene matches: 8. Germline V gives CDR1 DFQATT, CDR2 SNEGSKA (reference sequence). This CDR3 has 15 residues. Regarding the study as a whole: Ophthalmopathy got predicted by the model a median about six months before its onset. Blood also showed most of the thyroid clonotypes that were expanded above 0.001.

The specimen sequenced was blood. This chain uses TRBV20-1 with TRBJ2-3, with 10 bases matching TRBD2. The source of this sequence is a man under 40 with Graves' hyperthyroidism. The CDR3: CSARGSGRMTDTQYF. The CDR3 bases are TGCAGTGCTCGGGGTAGCGGGAGGATGACAGATACGCAGTATTTT.